Following are 12 T cell receptor beta chains from one sample sequenced in a study of CD8+CD57+ T cells in acquired aplastic anemia (dated by TCRdb to 2016 to 2018). Sequencing took place on an Illumina HiSeq 2000. Genomic DNA served as template for TCR beta VDJ combination and CDR3 sequence profiling. TCRdb redid the processing of the public reads, applying fastp at Q25 and MiXCR, and retained in-frame beta chains. When rows share a CDR3 protein, they turn into one entry using the most common DNA and genes. The sample has roughly 160,000 distinct CDR3 sequences on record, 50% to 75% of them singletons. The ten largest clones capture about 41% of the sample. The sample was sorted CD4+, CD8+, or CD8+CD57+ T cells (not recorded which) from PBMCs. These receptors were obtained from a human donor in good health.

In this sample, this clonotype turned up many times. The rearrangement uses TRBV6-1 and TRBJ2-5, with D perhaps matching TRBD1 (7 bases). The germline V gene encodes CDR1 MNHNS and CDR2 SASEGT. The CDR3 sequence is 21 residues long. V lost 2 bases to trimming and J lost 4 bases, with 32 bases between them. CDR3 nucleotides: TGTGCCAGCAGTGAAAGGAGTGGGGGGACTCGACAGGGAGGAATTCGAGAGACCCAGTACTTC. Amino acids: CASSERSGGTRQGGIRETQYF.

This clonotype occurred many times. The chain carries TRBV15 and TRBJ1-2, with TRBD1 identical over 7 bases. The V gene end was trimmed by 5 bases and the J gene end by 0 bases; junction bases not matched to a gene: 6. Germline V CDR1 and CDR2: LNHNV, YYDKDF (reference sequence). This CDR3 is 15 amino acids long. The CDR3 spells CATSPDRSTNYGYTF. The DNA of the CDR3 is TGTGCCACCAGCCCGGACAGGAGCACTAACTATGGCTACACCTTC.

The chain recombines TRBV20-1 with TRBJ2-1; D may be TRBD1 (5 bases). V dropped 4 bases and J dropped 8 bases, with 12 bases sitting between them. Germline V gene data show CDR1 as DFQATT and CDR2 as SNEGSKA (reference sequence). The CDR3 runs to 12 residues. The CDR3 here is CSAMDATDEQFF. The CDR3 bases are TGCAGTGCTATGGACGCGACAGATGAGCAGTTCTTC.

This clonotype appeared a few times. At one of its ends the junction is not consistent with the germline gene, which may arise from a read error. V and J are TRBV24-1 and TRBJ1-5; the D is unclear. The CDR3 length is 14 residues. Germline V gene sequence: CDR1 KGHDR, CDR2 SFDVKD. CDR3 DNA: TGTGCCAGCAGTTTATCCCAGGGCAATCAGCCCCAGCATTTT. Its protein product is CASSLSQGNQPQHF.

The chain links TRBV6-5 to TRBJ2-7, with a tentative D call TRBD1 (6 bases). V lost 2 bases and J 6 bases, leaving 11 bases between the germline ends. The CDR3 sequence is 13 residues long. Per the germline V gene, CDR1 is MNHEY and CDR2 is SVGAGI. This chain's CDR3 is CASSYVQGGEQYF. In DNA form, the CDR3 reads TGTGCCAGCAGTTACGTACAGGGTGGCGAGCAGTACTTC.

This chain links TRBV7-9 with TRBJ2-7, with a weak D call TRBD1 (6 bases). Trimming took 4 bases from V and 3 from J, leaving 16 bases between them. Germline CDR1 and CDR2: SEHNR and FQNEAQ (reference sequence). The CDR3 spans 15 residues. The CDR3, as DNA: TGTGCCAGCAGCTCGATAGGGGACACCTTCTACGAGCAGTACTTC. Protein sequence: CASSSIGDTFYEQYF.

This clonotype was counted at least ten times. The chain uses TRBV19 and TRBJ1-1; unclear D gene. V lost 3 bases, J lost 3 bases, and 11 bases lay in between. This CDR3 is 14 amino acids long. In germline, CDR1 is LNHDA, CDR2 SQIVND (reference sequence). The CDR3 loop is CASSIAVGDTEAFF. CDR3 in DNA: TGTGCCAGTAGTATCGCGGTTGGGGACACTGAAGCTTTCTTT.

This chain links TRBV20-1 with TRBJ2-7, with TRBD1 matching over 7 bases. The V segment lost 0 bases and the J segment 3 bases; nucleotides outside the gene matches: 8. The germline CDR1 and CDR2 sequences are DFQATT and SNEGSKA (reference sequence). This CDR3 has 15 amino acids. CDR3 sequence: CSARDFGQGDYEQYF. CDR3 coding DNA: TGCAGTGCTAGAGATTTTGGTCAGGGGGACTACGAGCAGTACTTC.

This clonotype has ten or more counts. The junction departs from germline at one end; a sequencing error may be responsible. This sequence joins TRBV7-3 and TRBJ2-3, with D possibly being TRBD2 (6 bases). The CDR3 has 15 amino acids. Germline V gene data show CDR1 as SGHTA and CDR2 as FQGTGA. The CDR3 DNA sequence: TGTGCCAGCAGCCTTAGCGGAGCTAGCATAGATACGCAGTATTTT. Encoded protein: CASSLSGASIDTQYF.

V is TRBV25-1 and J is TRBJ2-1, with a possible D match to TRBD2 (5 bases). CDR1 is MGHDK and CDR2 is SYGVNS in the germline V gene. The V end lost 8 bases, the J end lost 8 bases, and 25 bases lay between the germline ends. The CDR3 has 16 residues. CDR3 in amino acids: CASVDRNAGDLDEQFF. Written as DNA, the CDR3 is TGTGCCAGCGTTGACCGCAACGCGGGTGATTTGGATGAGCAGTTCTTC.

This clonotype was detected ten times or more. This sequence joins TRBV10-3 and TRBJ2-1; 12 nucleotides align to TRBD2. Losses at the gene ends were 4 bases for V and 8 bases for J; bases not matched to a gene: 6. Germline V CDR1 and CDR2: ENHRY, SYGVKD. The CDR3 totals 15 residues. CDR3 in amino acids: CAISGTSGRRHEQFF. Written as DNA, the CDR3 is TGTGCCATCAGTGGCACTAGCGGGAGGCGCCATGAGCAGTTCTTC.

The chain employs TRBV20-1 and TRBJ2-5; TRBD2 matches at 10 bases. Germline CDR1 DFQATT, CDR2 SNEGSKA (reference sequence). With V trimmed by 4 bases and J by 10 bases, 6 bases remained unmatched. This CDR3 is built from 12 residues. The CDR3 protein is CSAISGRWDQYF. Written as DNA, the CDR3 is TGCAGTGCTATTAGCGGGAGGTGGGACCAGTACTTC.